This section outlines one T cell receptor beta chain sequence together with its context. Germline loops: CDR1 SEHNR, CDR2 FQNEAQ (reference sequence). The CDR3 runs 14 residues. J gave up 4 bases and V 5 bases, and 7 bases lay outside the gene matches. Both 60 Vbeta primers and 13 Jbeta primers went into the PCR. Using immunoSEQ multiplex PCR, the repertoire was profiled, and TCRdb retains in-frame clones only, with some absent. The data show under 150,000 clones, 60% to 85% seen once. This sample is drawn from a study of cytomegalovirus exposure and HLA in healthy donors. The sequencing sample was made of PBMCs. The rearrangement links TRBV7-9 to TRBJ2-7; 8 bases agree with TRBD1. This clonotype was sampled from a woman between 18 and 30 years old in good health and CMV-seronegative. CDR3 in amino acids: CASSLSGGKYEQYF. CDR3 coding DNA: TGTGCCAGCAGCCTTTCAGGGGGCAAGTACGAGCAGTACTTC. Full variable domain (missing parts from reference TRBV7-9 and TRBJ2-7): DTGVSQNPRHKITKRGQNVTFRCDPISEHNRLYWYRQTLGQGPEFLTYFQNEAQLEKSRLLSDRFSAERPKGSFSTLEIQRTEQGDSAMYLCASSLSGGKYEQYFGPGTRLTVT.